Presented here are 25 T cell receptor beta chains from one specimen sequenced in a study of T cells in Graves' hyperthyroidism and ophthalmopathy (dated by TCRdb to between 2019 and 2020). The library was prepared using multiplex PCR. The sample was run on an Illumina HiSeq 2000. Amplification of TCR beta CDR3 regions was carried out from RNA transcripts. For the first round of RT-PCR on the TCR CDR3, the HTBI primer set was used together with the Qiagen OneStep RT-PCR kit. Starting from the raw public reads, TCRdb applied fastp trimming at Q25, assembled clones with MiXCR and retained in-frame beta chains. Rows with one shared CDR3 protein collapse into an entry with the most common genes and DNA. The table for this sample lists hundreds of thousands of distinct CDR3 sequences; more than 15% of them were counted only once. The ten largest clones represent about 27% of the sample. Sequencing was done on a sample of blood. Receptor source: a woman between 18 and 29 years old with Graves' hyperthyroidism that later progressed to Graves' ophthalmopathy.

The table lists this clonotype with many counts. This chain connects TRBV28 to TRBJ2-5; TRBD2 matches at 7 bases. With V trimmed by 6 bases and J by 7 bases, 17 bases remained unmatched. The length of the CDR3 is 16 residues. CDR1 and CDR2 from the germline V gene are MDHEN and SYDVKM. CDR3 DNA sequence: TGTGCCAGCAGACCGAGTAAGCGGGGTCTAGGGAGGACCCAGTACTTC. This encodes CASRPSKRGLGRTQYF.

Ten or more counts support this clonotype. The chain employs TRBV2 and TRBJ1-1; D is ambiguous. V was trimmed by 3 bases and J by 1 base, leaving 12 bases between them. Germline V gene data show CDR1 as SNHLY and CDR2 as FYNNEI. This CDR3 has 15 amino acids. The CDR3 reads CASSDLGIGNTEAFF. As DNA, the CDR3 is TGTGCCAGCAGTGATCTGGGGATTGGGAACACTGAAGCTTTCTTT.

J is TRBJ2-1 and V is TRBV27, with TRBD1 as a possible D gene (5 bases). The CDR3 length is 13 residues. The germline V gene has CDR1 MNHEY and CDR2 SMNVEV (reference sequence). Trimming removed 7 bases from V and 8 bases from J, with 15 bases in between. CDR3 bases: TGTGCCAGCACCTCAGACAGTTCCGATGAGCAGTTCTTC. Amino acids: CASTSDSSDEQFF.

This clonotype came up many times. CDR3 loop: CASSLPNLSTEAFF. DNA for the CDR3: TGTGCCAGCAGTTTACCTAACCTTTCTACTGAAGCTTTCTTT. This rearrangement joins TRBV28 to TRBJ1-1; unclear D gene. This CDR3 comprises 14 residues. The germline V and J ends were trimmed by 2 bases and 5 bases, with 12 bases remaining between them. Per germline, CDR1 MDHEN and CDR2 SYDVKM. The whole variable domain, remainder taken from reference TRBV28 and TRBJ1-1, is DVKVTQSSRYLVKRTGEKVFLECVQDMDHENMFWYRQDPGLGLRLIYFSYDVKMKEKGDIPEGYSVSREKKERFSLILESASTNQTSMYLCASSLPNLSTEAFFGQGTRLTVV.

Ten or more counts support this clonotype. The chain joins TRBV7-2 to TRBJ2-2; 7 bases are shared with TRBD1. CDR1 and CDR2 (germline): SGHTA, FQGNSA. This CDR3 spans 16 amino acids. The J segment lost 0 bases and the V segment lost 4 bases, leaving 5 bases of the junction unmatched. CDR3 in DNA: TGTGCCAGCAGCTCACGGACAGGCGCGAACACCGGGGAGCTGTTTTTT. This sequence encodes CASSSRTGANTGELFF.

The chain couples TRBV10-3 to TRBJ2-1; the D is unclear. Between the trimmed V and J ends, which lost 8 bases and 6 bases, there was a span of 14 bases. This CDR3 comprises 13 residues. Per the germline V gene, CDR1 is ENHRY and CDR2 is SYGVKD. CDR3 sequence (DNA): TGTGCCATCTCTACCCCAGAAATCAATGAGCAGTTCTTC. It specifies CAISTPEINEQFF.

This clonotype was seen a handful of times. The chain couples TRBV7-8 to TRBJ1-5, with 7 positions matching TRBD1. From germline, CDR1 is SGHVS and CDR2 FQNEAQ. The CDR3 is made up of 12 amino acids. The CDR3 DNA reads TGTGCTGGGCAGGGGGAAAGTCAGCCCCAGCATTTT. Translated, it gives CAGQGESQPQHF.

This clonotype was seen at least ten times. This rearrangement joins TRBV7-8 to TRBJ2-2, with TRBD1 identical over 9 bases. CDR3 size: 12 residues. Trimming removed 11 bases from V and 4 bases from J; junction bases left unmatched: 2. Germline values: CDR1 SGHVS, CDR2 FQNEAQ. The CDR3 DNA reads TGTGCCGGACAGGGGACCACCGGGGAGCTGTTTTTT. It translates to CAGQGTTGELFF.

The chain recombines TRBV4-1 with TRBJ2-7; 8 bases line up with TRBD2. Germline trimming cut 4 bases from V and 0 bases from J; bases unmatched to any gene: 5. The length of the CDR3 is 15 residues. The germline gives CDR1 MGHRA, CDR2 YSYEKL. CDR3: CASSRPTSGSYEQYF. As DNA, the CDR3 is TGCGCCAGCAGCCGACCTACTAGCGGCTCCTACGAGCAGTACTTC.

V and J are TRBV20-1 and TRBJ2-3, with TRBD1 identical over 8 bases. The germline V gene encodes CDR1 DFQATT and CDR2 SNEGSKA (reference sequence). CDR3 length: 15 amino acids. V was clipped by 5 bases and J by 1 base; unmatched bases: 8. CDR3 bases: TGCAGTGCTCACATCAGGGGGCAGGGCACAGATACGCAGTATTTT. This encodes CSAHIRGQGTDTQYF.

This clonotype came up a few times. The chain carries TRBV7-8 and TRBJ1-4; 9 nucleotides agree with TRBD1. Germline loops: CDR1 SGHVS, CDR2 FQNEAQ. After removal of 5 bases from V and 8 bases from J, the junction contained 6 bases not matched to a gene. The CDR3 length is 14 residues. Written as DNA, the CDR3 is TGTGCCAGCAGCCCACAGGGGGCGGGGGAAAAACTGTTTTTT. Its protein is CASSPQGAGEKLFF.

The chain has TRBV3-1 and TRBJ2-2, with D perhaps assigned TRBD1 or TRBD2 (6 bases each). Germline V CDR1 and CDR2: LGHDT, YNNKEL (reference sequence). Trimming stripped 4 bases from V and 5 bases from J, with 14 bases between. CDR3 size: 15 residues. CDR3 coding DNA: TGTGCCAGCAGCCCCTTCAGGAGGGGGACCGGGGAGCTGTTTTTT. Encoded protein: CASSPFRRGTGELFF.

Ten or more counts support this clonotype. The chain couples TRBV13 to TRBJ1-1; 8 bases fit TRBD1. The ends lost 2 bases at V and 0 bases at J; junction bases unmatched: 8. The CDR3 consists of 17 residues. Germline V gene sequence: CDR1 PRHDT, CDR2 FYEKMQ (reference sequence). Written as DNA, the CDR3 is TGTGCCAGCAGCTTATGGACAGGGCCTTACATGAACACTGAAGCTTTCTTT. It specifies CASSLWTGPYMNTEAFF.

This clonotype was seen at least ten times. V usage is TRBV27 and J usage is TRBJ2-1; D unresolved. Germline CDR1 MNHEY, CDR2 SMNVEV (reference sequence). This CDR3 is built from 16 residues. Trimming stripped 0 bases from V and 0 bases from J, with 9 bases between. The CDR3: CASSLSAKSSYNEQFF. The CDR3 nucleotides read TGTGCCAGCAGTTTATCGGCCAAAAGCTCCTACAATGAGCAGTTCTTC.

The chain recombines TRBV30 with TRBJ2-3, with D perhaps given as TRBD1 or TRBD2 (5 bases each). Germline-derived CDR1 and CDR2 are GTSNPN and SVGIG (reference sequence). Trimming pared 3 bases from V and 6 bases from J, leaving 19 bases between. This CDR3 has 15 residues. Here the CDR3 DNA reads TGTGCCTGGAGCACGATCCCCGGGACGCGTGATACGCAGTATTTT. This sequence encodes CAWSTIPGTRDTQYF.

CDR3 sequence: CASSGTGGDQPQHF. The CDR3 DNA sequence: TGTGCCAGCAGTGGTACAGGGGGCGATCAGCCCCAGCATTTT. The V call is TRBV2, the J call TRBJ1-5; 9 bases are a match to TRBD1. The CDR3 sequence is 14 residues long. V was clipped by 4 bases and J by 5 bases; unmatched bases: 3. Germline assignment: CDR1 SNHLY and CDR2 FYNNEI.

This chain joins TRBV20-1 and TRBJ2-1; 9 bases match TRBD2. Germline V gene data show CDR1 as DFQATT and CDR2 as SNEGSKA (reference sequence). Unmatched junction bases numbered 5, after V lost 3 bases and J lost 8 bases. The CDR3 has 13 residues. The CDR3 region is CSARRGGRYEQFF. The CDR3 DNA reads as TGCAGTGCTAGGCGGGGGGGAAGGTATGAGCAGTTCTTC.

This clonotype has a count of ten or more. V usage is TRBV11-2 and J usage is TRBJ2-7; no clear D gene. V was shortened by 2 bases and J by 1 base, with 15 bases between the two germline ends. Germline CDR1 reads SGHAT; CDR2 reads FQNNGV. This CDR3 region has 16 residues. The CDR3 DNA reads TGTGCCAGCAGCTTATCGTTCTTTAGTGGATCCTACGAGCAGTACTTC. This translates into CASSLSFFSGSYEQYF.

This clonotype was found a few times. The chain has TRBV6-2 or TRBV6-3 and TRBJ2-1; the D gene is possibly TRBD2 (5 bases). Germline V gene lookup returns CDR1 MNHEY and CDR2 SVGEGT. Trimming shortened V by 5 bases and J by 2 bases, and 10 bases separated the two germline ends. CDR3 length: 14 amino acids. The chain's CDR3 is CASSVTGTYNEQFF. Here the CDR3 DNA reads TGTGCCAGCAGTGTCACCGGGACCTACAATGAGCAGTTCTTC.

This clonotype was seen ten or more times. This chain connects TRBV28 to TRBJ2-2; 8 bases align to TRBD1. This CDR3 comprises 16 residues. With V trimmed by 2 bases and J by 5 bases, 7 bases remained unmatched. Germline V lookup: CDR1 MDHEN, CDR2 SYDVKM. CDR3 residues: CASSLDQGARTGELFF. DNA of the CDR3: TGTGCCAGCAGTTTAGACCAGGGGGCGCGTACCGGGGAGCTGTTTTTT. The full variable domain, completed using reference TRBV28 and TRBJ2-2, is DVKVTQSSRYLVKRTGEKVFLECVQDMDHENMFWYRQDPGLGLRLIYFSYDVKMKEKGDIPEGYSVSREKKERFSLILESASTNQTSMYLCASSLDQGARTGELFFGEGSRLTVL.

This clonotype was observed a handful of times. This chain links TRBV7-2 with TRBJ1-5; D is unresolved. Germline-derived CDR1 and CDR2 are SGHTA and FQGNSA. V lost 9 bases, J lost 5 bases, and 14 bases lay in between. The CDR3 is made up of 13 amino acids. The CDR3 sequence is CASSQNTYQPQHF. CDR3 nucleotides: TGTGCCAGTAGTCAAAACACGTATCAGCCCCAGCATTTT. The whole variable domain, remainder taken from reference TRBV7-2 and TRBJ1-5, is GAGVSQSPSNKVTEKGKDVELRCDPISGHTALYWYRQSLGQGLEFLIYFQGNSAPDKSGLPSDRFSAERTGGSVSTLTIQRTQQEDSAVYLCASSQNTYQPQHFGDGTRLSIL.

This rearrangement joins TRBV19 to TRBJ2-1; 10 bases fit TRBD2. Looked up from germline, CDR1 is LNHDA and CDR2 is SQIVND (reference sequence). The CDR3 has 16 amino acids. Trimming cost V 6 bases and J 3 bases; bases outside gene matches: 8. The CDR3 DNA follows: TGTGCCAGTAGACGGATTAGCGGGGGGCTCTACAATGAGCAGTTCTTC. It specifies CASRRISGGLYNEQFF.

This clonotype was seen more than once but under ten times. The rearrangement joins TRBV27 to TRBJ2-2; TRBD1 matches 8 bases. The trim removed 8 bases at V and 5 bases at J, leaving 10 bases unmatched. The V gene's germline CDR1 is MNHEY and CDR2 SMNVEV (reference sequence). CDR3 length equals 15 residues. CDR3 bases: TGTGCCAGCCAACCCGACAGGGGTGGGACCGGGGAGCTGTTTTTT. This codes for CASQPDRGGTGELFF.

This clonotype has ten or more counts. The chain uses TRBV30 and TRBJ2-2; D is undetermined. V was trimmed by 0 bases and J by 0 bases, leaving 14 bases between them. This CDR3 is built from 17 residues. Germline V CDR1 and CDR2: GTSNPN, SVGIG (reference sequence). CDR3 in amino acids: CAWSVRLRTPNTGELFF. In DNA form, the CDR3 reads TGTGCCTGGAGTGTTCGGCTTAGGACCCCGAACACCGGGGAGCTGTTTTTT.

This clonotype was seen at least ten times. V and J are TRBV5-1 and TRBJ1-2, with D possibly being TRBD1 (5 bases). V was shortened by 7 bases and J by 2 bases, with 9 bases between the two germline ends. The CDR3 is 12 amino acids. Per germline, CDR1 SGHRS and CDR2 YFSETQ. CDR3 region: CASGTVNYGYTF. The DNA of the CDR3 is TGCGCCAGCGGGACTGTGAACTATGGCTACACCTTC.